Shown below are 23 T cell receptor beta chains from a single sample sequenced in a study of cytomegalovirus exposure and HLA in healthy donors. The PCR had 60 Vbeta and 13 Jbeta primers. The assay was immunoSEQ multiplex PCR, and TCRdb's table has in-frame clones only and misses some. The repertoire holds under 200,000 clones, with roughly 80% as singletons. Source material: PBMCs. The receptors shown here come from a woman in her forties in good health and CMV-seronegative.

This rearrangement joins TRBV7-9 to TRBJ1-3, with 9 bases lining up with TRBD1. Germline CDR1 and CDR2: SEHNR and FQNEAQ (reference sequence). After removal of 5 bases from V and 1 base from J, the junction contained 9 bases not matched to a gene. The CDR3 has 17 amino acids. This CDR3 is CASSRGTGPGSGNTIYF. CDR3 bases: TGTGCCAGCAGCCGGGGGACAGGGCCCGGATCTGGAAACACCATATATTTT.

This clone has only a few counts. The rearrangement uses TRBV28 and TRBJ1-1; TRBD1 agrees at 7 bases. Germline V gene sequence: CDR1 MDHEN, CDR2 SYDVKM. The CDR3 sequence is 14 residues long. V was pared by 5 bases and J by 4 bases, with 7 bases of the junction left unmatched. The CDR3 reads CASSRLDRATEAFF. DNA of the CDR3: TGTGCCAGCAGTCGTCTTGACAGGGCCACTGAAGCTTTCTTT.

This clone has a single count. J is TRBJ1-6 and V is TRBV10-3; D call uncertain. The CDR3 length is 13 residues. CDR1 and CDR2 from the germline V gene are ENHRY and SYGVKD. V was clipped by 3 bases and J by 8 bases, with 8 bases between them. The CDR3 bases are TGTGCCATCAGTGAAGATCGGGATTCACCCCTCCACTTT. The encoded protein is CAISEDRDSPLHF.

The chain is built from TRBV11-2 and TRBJ1-6; D unresolved. The CDR3 is 15 amino acids. Trimming shortened V by 5 bases and J by 7 bases, and 15 bases separated the two germline ends. Germline V CDR1 and CDR2: SGHAT, FQNNGV. CDR3 region: CASSGLRRENSPLHF. CDR3 nucleotide sequence: TGTGCCAGCAGCGGGTTGCGACGGGAAAATTCACCCCTCCACTTT.

This chain joins TRBV6-5 and TRBJ1-2; possibly TRBD1 for D (6 bases). The CDR3 covers 14 residues. Per germline, CDR1 MNHEY and CDR2 SVGAGI. V shed 5 bases and J shed 3 bases, with 13 bases lying between them. CDR3 sequence (DNA): TGTGCCAGCAGTGAATCAGGGGCTGACTATGGCTACACCTTC. Protein product: CASSESGADYGYTF.

V usage is TRBV15 and J usage is TRBJ1-4; TRBD1 might be the D (5 bases). CDR1 and CDR2 (germline): LNHNV, YYDKDF (reference sequence). This CDR3 has 16 residues. Trimming shortened V by 1 base and J by 6 bases, and 15 bases separated the two germline ends. This CDR3 reads CATSRAYDSIDEKLFF. The CDR3 region has the DNA TGTGCCACCAGCAGAGCCTATGACAGTATTGATGAAAAACTGTTTTTT.

A few counts support this clone. V gene TRBV28 combines with J gene TRBJ1-2; D remains unclear. Germline V lookup: CDR1 MDHEN, CDR2 SYDVKM. Trimming cost V 7 bases and J 4 bases, with 13 bases left between them. This CDR3 comprises 13 residues. The CDR3 here is CASIKRAGYGYTF. The CDR3 coding sequence is TGTGCCAGCATCAAGCGGGCAGGCTATGGCTACACCTTC.

The rearrangement links TRBV5-6 to TRBJ2-5, with TRBD1 as a possible D gene (6 bases). This CDR3 region has 14 residues. The V gene lost 2 bases and the J gene lost 3 bases, with 11 bases spanning the gap. The germline CDR1 and CDR2 sequences are SGHDT and YYEEEE. The CDR3 spells CASSFTRQEETQYF. The CDR3, as DNA: TGTGCCAGCAGCTTTACGAGACAGGAAGAGACCCAGTACTTC.

The chain recombines TRBV29-1 with TRBJ1-3; possible D gene TRBD1, 6 bases. Per the germline V gene, CDR1 is SQVTM and CDR2 is ANQGSEA. The CDR3 spans 12 residues. Trimming left V 7 bases short and J 2 bases short, with 9 bases between. The chain's CDR3 is CSAGTTGNTIYF. The DNA of the CDR3 is TGCAGCGCCGGGACAACTGGAAACACCATATATTTT.

The genes are TRBV15 and TRBJ2-3; 7 bases align to TRBD1. V dropped 1 base and J dropped 12; count of bases not matched to a gene: 7. Germline CDR1 LNHNV, CDR2 YYDKDF (reference sequence). The CDR3 sequence is 13 residues long. This CDR3 reads CATSRGIQGSQYF. CDR3 nucleotide sequence: TGTGCCACCAGCAGAGGAATACAGGGGTCCCAGTATTTT.

V and J are TRBV7-3 and TRBJ2-2; 8 bases are a match to TRBD2. The CDR3 totals 15 residues. The V gene's germline CDR1 is SGHTA and CDR2 FQGTGA. The ends lost 2 bases at V and 7 bases at J; junction bases unmatched: 6. The DNA of the CDR3 is TGTGCCAGCAGCTTAGTCGGGGGGGCCGGCGGGGAGCTGTTTTTT. Translated, it gives CASSLVGGAGGELFF.

The chain uses TRBV2 and TRBJ1-5, with no clear D. Trimming took off 2 bases at V and 0 bases at J, with 5 bases between the two ends. Germline values: CDR1 SNHLY, CDR2 FYNNEI. The length of the CDR3 is 14 residues. Written as DNA, the CDR3 is TGTGCCAGCAGTGAAAACTATAGCAATCAGCCCCAGCATTTT. This encodes CASSENYSNQPQHF.

The chain couples TRBV2 to TRBJ1-1, with D uncertain. The CDR3 runs to 11 residues. Trimming removed 6 bases at V and 3 bases at J, with 5 bases between. Germline CDR1 is SNHLY and CDR2 is FYNNEI. DNA of the CDR3: TGTGCCAGCAGCGCGTACACTGAAGCTTTCTTT. Translating gives CASSAYTEAFF.

This clone was counted only a few times. This rearrangement joins TRBV19 to TRBJ1-5, with unresolved D. This CDR3 is built from 14 residues. V was shortened by 5 bases and J by 3 bases, with 11 bases between the two germline ends. CDR1 and CDR2 (germline): LNHDA, SQIVND (reference sequence). The chain's CDR3 is CASSWALYNQPQHF. CDR3 bases: TGTGCCAGTAGTTGGGCCTTGTACAATCAGCCCCAGCATTTT.

The rearrangement uses TRBV10-1 and TRBJ1-5; the D gene is possibly TRBD1 (5 bases). There are 18 residues in the CDR3. V was shortened by 9 bases and J by 5 bases, with 29 bases between the two germline ends. The germline V gene encodes CDR1 WNHNN and CDR2 SYGVQD (reference sequence). The CDR3: CASLAGRLYSDLHQPQHF. Here the CDR3 DNA reads TGCGCCAGTTTAGCAGGGCGCCTGTATTCCGACCTCCATCAGCCCCAGCATTTT.

CDR3 DNA sequence: TGTGCCATCAGTGTTGGCGGGGGGGTCACAGATACGCAGTATTTT. It specifies CAISVGGGVTDTQYF. The V and J genes are TRBV10-3 and TRBJ2-3; 9 nucleotides align to TRBD2. Trimming took 4 bases from V and 2 from J; bases not matched to a gene: 4. This CDR3 is built from 15 residues. From germline, CDR1 is ENHRY and CDR2 SYGVKD.

The chain carries TRBV28 and TRBJ1-2, with TRBD1 matching over 7 bases. Looked up from germline, CDR1 is MDHEN and CDR2 is SYDVKM. Trimming took 8 bases from V and 4 from J; bases not matched to a gene: 7. This CDR3 spans 13 amino acids. CDR3 nucleotides: TGTGCCAGCCAACAGGGGCCCGGCTATGGCTACACCTTC. It specifies CASQQGPGYGYTF.

The J gene is TRBJ1-2, the V gene TRBV5-4; D is uncertain. Trimming stripped 5 bases from V and 2 bases from J, with 10 bases between. The CDR3 runs 13 residues. Germline V gene data show CDR1 as SGHNT and CDR2 as YYREEE (reference sequence). The CDR3 sequence: CASRGVENYGYTF. Written as DNA, the CDR3 is TGTGCCAGCAGGGGAGTAGAAAACTATGGCTACACCTTC.

This clone showed up just a few times. This chain uses TRBV6-1 with TRBJ1-2, with 12 bases identical to TRBD1. The CDR3 sequence is 13 residues long. The V and J ends lost 6 bases and 8 bases, in that order; junction bases with no gene match: 4. Per germline, CDR1 MNHNS and CDR2 SASEGT. CDR3 amino acids: CASRGQGAGGYTF. CDR3 bases: TGTGCCAGCAGGGGACAGGGGGCAGGAGGCTACACCTTC.

CDR3 sequence reads: CASSPGDSRGQPQHF. The CDR3 DNA follows: TGTGCCAGTAGTCCAGGGGACAGCCGGGGTCAGCCCCAGCATTTT. The chain carries TRBV19 and TRBJ1-5; 7 bases are shared with TRBD1. Germline trimming cut 5 bases from V and 6 bases from J; bases unmatched to any gene: 10. The CDR3 consists of 15 residues. Per the germline V gene, CDR1 is LNHDA and CDR2 is SQIVND (reference sequence).

The chain couples TRBV5-1 to TRBJ1-6, with D uncertain. From germline, CDR1 is SGHRS and CDR2 YFSETQ. Trimming left V 0 bases short and J 3 bases short, with 10 bases between. The CDR3 has 16 residues. CDR3 in amino acids: CASSLAGSIYNSPLHF. CDR3 coding DNA: TGCGCCAGCAGCTTGGCAGGTTCCATCTATAATTCACCCCTCCACTTT.

This clone was counted between two and nine times. This sequence joins TRBV5-5 and TRBJ2-7, with D tentatively TRBD2 (5 bases). The germline V and J ends were trimmed by 2 bases and 4 bases, with 16 bases remaining between them. CDR1 and CDR2 from the germline V gene are SGHKS and YYEKEE (reference sequence). The CDR3 runs 15 residues. The CDR3: CASSLGGRYGYEQYF. The CDR3 nucleotides read TGTGCCAGCAGCTTAGGAGGCAGGTATGGTTACGAGCAGTACTTC.

The genes are TRBV14 and TRBJ1-6, with D uncertain. Germline loops: CDR1 SGHDN, CDR2 FVKESK. This CDR3 has 15 amino acids. Deletions cut 4 bases from V and 10 bases from J, with 17 bases between. The CDR3, as DNA: TGTGCCAGCAGCCGCCGAGAGGAGGTTGGGTCACCCCTCCACTTT. Its protein product is CASSRREEVGSPLHF.